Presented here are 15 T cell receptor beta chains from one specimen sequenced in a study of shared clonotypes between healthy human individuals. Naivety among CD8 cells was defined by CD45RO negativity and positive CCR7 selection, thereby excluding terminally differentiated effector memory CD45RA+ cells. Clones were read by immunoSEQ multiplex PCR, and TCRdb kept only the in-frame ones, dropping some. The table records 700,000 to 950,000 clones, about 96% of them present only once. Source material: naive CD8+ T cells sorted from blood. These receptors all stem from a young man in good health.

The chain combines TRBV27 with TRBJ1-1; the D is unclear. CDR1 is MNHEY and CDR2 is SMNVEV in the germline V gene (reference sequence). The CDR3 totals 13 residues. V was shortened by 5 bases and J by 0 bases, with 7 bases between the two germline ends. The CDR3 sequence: CASSPILNTEAFF. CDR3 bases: TGTGCCAGCAGTCCAATATTGAACACTGAAGCTTTCTTT.

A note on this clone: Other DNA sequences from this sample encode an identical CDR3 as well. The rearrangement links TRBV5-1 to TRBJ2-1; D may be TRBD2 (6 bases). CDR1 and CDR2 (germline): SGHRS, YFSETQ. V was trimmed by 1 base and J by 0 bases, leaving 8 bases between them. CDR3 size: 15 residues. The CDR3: CASSLSGGSYNEQFF. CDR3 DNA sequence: TGCGCCAGCAGCTTGTCCGGGGGCTCCTACAATGAGCAGTTCTTC.

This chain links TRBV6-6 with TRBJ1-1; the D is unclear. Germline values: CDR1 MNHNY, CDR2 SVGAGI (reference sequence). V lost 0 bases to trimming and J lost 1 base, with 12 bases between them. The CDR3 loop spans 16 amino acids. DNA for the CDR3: TGTGCCAGCAGTTACTCTGCCCAAGGTTGGAACACTGAAGCTTTCTTT. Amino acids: CASSYSAQGWNTEAFF.

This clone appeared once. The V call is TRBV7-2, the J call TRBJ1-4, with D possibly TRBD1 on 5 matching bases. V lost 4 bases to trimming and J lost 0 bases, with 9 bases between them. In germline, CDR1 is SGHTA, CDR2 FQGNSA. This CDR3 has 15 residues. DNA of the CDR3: TGTGCCAGCAGCTCGACGGGGGCAACTAATGAAAAACTGTTTTTT. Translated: CASSSTGATNEKLFF.

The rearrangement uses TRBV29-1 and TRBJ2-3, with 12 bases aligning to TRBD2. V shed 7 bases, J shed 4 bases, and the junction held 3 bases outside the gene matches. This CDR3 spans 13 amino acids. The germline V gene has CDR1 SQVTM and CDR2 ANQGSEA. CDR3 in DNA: TGCAGCGGACTAGCGGGAGCCGCAGATACGCAGTATTTT. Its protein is CSGLAGAADTQYF.

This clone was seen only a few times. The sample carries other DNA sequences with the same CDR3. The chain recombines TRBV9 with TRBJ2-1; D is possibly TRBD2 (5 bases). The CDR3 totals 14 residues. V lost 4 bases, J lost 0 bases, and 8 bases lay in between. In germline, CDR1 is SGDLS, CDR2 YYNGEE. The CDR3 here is CASSPRDSYNEQFF. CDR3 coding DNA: TGTGCCAGCAGCCCCCGGGACTCCTACAATGAGCAGTTCTTC.

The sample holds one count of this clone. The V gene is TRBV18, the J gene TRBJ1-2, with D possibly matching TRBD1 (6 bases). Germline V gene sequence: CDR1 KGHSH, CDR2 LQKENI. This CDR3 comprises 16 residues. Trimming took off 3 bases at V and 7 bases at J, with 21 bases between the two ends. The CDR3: CASSPRDNPTRGGYTF. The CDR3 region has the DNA TGTGCCAGCTCACCCCGGGACAACCCTACGCGGGGTGGCTACACCTTC.

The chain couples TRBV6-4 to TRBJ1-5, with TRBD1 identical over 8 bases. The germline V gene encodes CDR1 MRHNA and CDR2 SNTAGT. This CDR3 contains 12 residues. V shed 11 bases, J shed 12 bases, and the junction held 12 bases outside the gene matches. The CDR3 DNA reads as TGTGCCTTAAGGTTAGGGGACAGGAACCAGCATTTT. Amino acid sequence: CALRLGDRNQHF.

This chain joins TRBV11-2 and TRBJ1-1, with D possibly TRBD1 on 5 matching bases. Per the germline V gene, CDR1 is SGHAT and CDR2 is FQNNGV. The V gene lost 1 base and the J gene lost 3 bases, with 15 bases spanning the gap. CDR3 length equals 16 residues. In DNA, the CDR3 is TGTGCCAGCAGCTTAGGGACCTCAGGGATGGACACTGAAGCTTTCTTT. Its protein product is CASSLGTSGMDTEAFF.

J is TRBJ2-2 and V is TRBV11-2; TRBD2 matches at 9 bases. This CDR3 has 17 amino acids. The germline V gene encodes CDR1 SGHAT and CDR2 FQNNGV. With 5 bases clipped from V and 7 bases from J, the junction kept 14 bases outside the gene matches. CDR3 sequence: CASSNSGRGLVVGELFF. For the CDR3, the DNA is TGTGCCAGCAGCAATAGCGGGAGAGGGTTGGTAGTCGGGGAGCTGTTTTTT.

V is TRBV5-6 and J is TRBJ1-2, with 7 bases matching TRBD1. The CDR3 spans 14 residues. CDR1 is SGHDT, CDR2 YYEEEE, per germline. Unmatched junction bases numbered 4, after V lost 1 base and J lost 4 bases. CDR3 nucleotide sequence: TGTGCCAGCAGCTTGCAGGGGGGAGTCTATGGCTACACCTTC. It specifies CASSLQGGVYGYTF.

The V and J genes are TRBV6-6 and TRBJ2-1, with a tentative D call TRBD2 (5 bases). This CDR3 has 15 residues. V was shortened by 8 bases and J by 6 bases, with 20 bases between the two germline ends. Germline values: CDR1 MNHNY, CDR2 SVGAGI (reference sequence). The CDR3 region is CASVLSEGVVNEQFF. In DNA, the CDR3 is TGTGCCAGCGTCCTTTCCGAGGGAGTCGTCAATGAGCAGTTCTTC.

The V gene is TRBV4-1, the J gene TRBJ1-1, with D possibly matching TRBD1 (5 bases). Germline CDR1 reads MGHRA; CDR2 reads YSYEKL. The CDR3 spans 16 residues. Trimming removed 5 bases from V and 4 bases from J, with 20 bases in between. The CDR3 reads CASSFRMGTTGTEAFF. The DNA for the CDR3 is TGCGCCAGCAGCTTTCGTATGGGCACAACAGGCACTGAAGCTTTCTTT.

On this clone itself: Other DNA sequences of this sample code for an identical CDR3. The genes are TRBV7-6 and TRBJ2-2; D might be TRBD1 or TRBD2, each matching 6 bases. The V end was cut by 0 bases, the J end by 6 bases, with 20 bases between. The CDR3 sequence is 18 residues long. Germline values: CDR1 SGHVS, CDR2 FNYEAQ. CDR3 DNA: TGTGCCAGCAGCTTAGCGTTAAGTGGAGGGGGGCTTCCCGGGGAGCTGTTTTTT. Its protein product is CASSLALSGGGLPGELFF.

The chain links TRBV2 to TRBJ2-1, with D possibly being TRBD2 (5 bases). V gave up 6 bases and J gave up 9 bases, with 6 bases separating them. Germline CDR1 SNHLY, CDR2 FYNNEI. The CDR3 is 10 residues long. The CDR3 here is CASSRGEQFF. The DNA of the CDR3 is TGTGCCAGCAGCCGGGGTGAGCAGTTCTTC.